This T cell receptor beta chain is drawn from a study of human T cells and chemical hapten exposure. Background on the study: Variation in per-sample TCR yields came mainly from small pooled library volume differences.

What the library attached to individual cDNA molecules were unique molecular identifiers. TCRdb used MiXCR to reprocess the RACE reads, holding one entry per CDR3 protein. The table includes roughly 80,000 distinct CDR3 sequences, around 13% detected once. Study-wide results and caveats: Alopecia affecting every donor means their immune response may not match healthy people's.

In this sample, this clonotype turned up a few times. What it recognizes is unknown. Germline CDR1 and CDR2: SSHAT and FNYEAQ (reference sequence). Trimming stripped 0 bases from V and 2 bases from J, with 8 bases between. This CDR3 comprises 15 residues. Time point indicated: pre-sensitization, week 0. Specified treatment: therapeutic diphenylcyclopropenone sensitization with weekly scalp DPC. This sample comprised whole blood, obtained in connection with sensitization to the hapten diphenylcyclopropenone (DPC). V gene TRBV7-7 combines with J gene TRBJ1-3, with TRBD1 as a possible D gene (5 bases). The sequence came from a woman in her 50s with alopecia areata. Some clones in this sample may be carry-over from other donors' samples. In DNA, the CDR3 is TGTGCCAGCAGCTTAGCGCAGGGTGCTGGAAACACCATATATTTT. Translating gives CASSLAQGAGNTIYF.